These T cell receptor beta chains were read from a single sample in a study of graft-versus-host responses after intestinal transplantation. Their recognized antigens are unknown. Produced via immunoSEQ multiplex PCR; TCRdb's table is partial and in-frame only. Here the sample spans around 100,000 clones, about 90% being singletons. Sequences were derived from unstimulated CD4+ T cells sorted from spleen or lymph node cells, sampled before transplant. All receptors derive from a human donor who was the organ donor for an intestinal transplant. Both conserved end residues are part of each CDR3. D genes are given only for firm matches. Clone size, where shown, is once, few, many, or a class for clones that have expanded.

D gene,J gene,clone size,V gene,CDR3 protein,CDR3 DNA
TRBD1,TRBJ2-1,-,TRBV5-6,CASSWIRQGGEQFF,TGTGCCAGCAGCTGGATAAGACAGGGTGGTGAGCAGTTCTTC
-,TRBJ1-3,few,TRBV21-1,CASCGSGSGNTIYF,TGTGCCAGCTGCGGTTCGGGGTCTGGAAACACCATATATTTT
-,TRBJ2-5,-,TRBV10-3,CAISSVGQETQYF,TGTGCCATCAGTTCAGTGGGACAAGAGACCCAGTACTTC
-,TRBJ2-3,-,TRBV7-2,CASSLASRAGTDTQYF,TGTGCCAGCAGCTTAGCGTCGCGGGCCGGCACAGATACGCAGTATTTT
-,TRBJ2-3,-,TRBV6-5,CASQSPSTDTQYF,TGTGCCAGTCAGTCCCCTAGCACAGATACGCAGTATTTT
-,TRBJ2-5,-,TRBV2,CASSPRGRTTQETQYF,TGTGCCAGCAGCCCTCGAGGCAGGACAACCCAAGAGACCCAGTACTTC
-,TRBJ1-2,-,TRBV7-8,CASSLYPAQLYGYTF,TGTGCCAGCAGCTTATATCCCGCACAGCTTTATGGCTACACCTTC
-,TRBJ1-3,once,TRBV9,CAGSVQYGNTIYF,TGTGCCGGCAGCGTTCAGTACGGAAACACCATATATTTT
-,TRBJ1-1,-,TRBV6-5,CASSYWGLNTEAFF,TGTGCCAGCAGTTACTGGGGTCTGAACACTGAAGCTTTCTTT
-,TRBJ1-2,-,TRBV25-1,CASSPWDTPYGYTF,TGTGCCAGCAGTCCCTGGGACACCCCCTATGGCTACACCTTC
-,TRBJ1-5,-,TRBV28,CASSLTGGRNSNQPQHF,TGTGCCAGCAGTTTAACCGGGGGACGCAATAGCAATCAGCCCCAGCATTTT
TRBD2,TRBJ2-3,-,TRBV11-1,CASSPGTSGVKLSQYF,TGTGCCAGCAGCCCCGGGACTAGCGGGGTGAAACTCTCGCAGTATTTT
-,TRBJ2-2,few,TRBV2,CASSRQGNTGELFF,TGTGCCAGCAGCCGTCAGGGGAACACCGGGGAGCTGTTTTTT
-,TRBJ2-7,-,TRBV7-9,CASSLDWGEQYF,TGTGCCAGCAGCTTAGACTGGGGAGAGCAGTACTTC
TRBD1,TRBJ1-3,few,TRBV19,CASSVSGQTLGSNTIYF,TGTGCCAGTAGTGTCTCGGGACAGACCTTAGGATCGAACACCATATATTTT
-,TRBJ1-6,-,TRBV2,CASSTYGESPLHF,TGTGCCAGCAGTACCTACGGGGAGTCACCCCTCCACTTT
-,TRBJ2-5,-,TRBV5-1,CASSFFGGDQETQYF,TGCGCCAGCAGCTTCTTCGGCGGGGACCAAGAGACCCAGTACTTC
-,TRBJ1-5,-,TRBV6-1,CASSESSMSAAPQHF,TGTGCCAGCAGTGAATCGAGCATGTCAGCCGCCCCCCAGCATTTT
TRBD1,TRBJ1-2,-,TRBV19,CASSRQGGTTYGYTF,TGTGCCAGTAGTAGACAGGGGGGGACTACCTATGGCTACACCTTC
-,TRBJ2-7,-,TRBV11-3,CASSLMGDGTYEQYF,TGTGCCAGCAGCTTAATGGGGGACGGGACCTACGAGCAGTACTTC
-,TRBJ1-6,-,TRBV28,CASGYDSQPTSSPLHF,TGTGCCAGCGGGTACGACAGCCAGCCAACTAGTTCACCCCTCCACTTT
-,TRBJ2-3,-,TRBV19,CASSVPADTQYF,-
-,TRBJ1-2,once,TRBV6-1,CASTTTNYGYTF,TGTGCCAGCACCACAACTAACTATGGCTACACCTTC
-,TRBJ2-1,-,TRBV18,CASSPTKTTGNNEQFF,TGTGCCAGCTCACCCACCAAAACCACAGGGAACAATGAGCAGTTCTTC
TRBD1,TRBJ1-2,-,TRBV5-6,CASAKIGQGRYGYTF,TGTGCCAGCGCTAAGATTGGACAGGGGAGGTATGGCTACACCTTC
-,TRBJ2-7,-,TRBV10-2,CASSRTSRNEQYF,TGCGCCAGCAGTAGAACTTCACGGAACGAGCAGTACTTC
-,TRBJ1-6,few,TRBV5-1,CASSLGTDSPLHF,TGCGCCAGCAGCCTCGGGACCGATTCACCCCTCCACTTT
-,TRBJ2-1,-,TRBV5-1,CASSLGGLSYNEQFF,TGCGCCAGCAGCTTGGGGGGGTTATCCTACAATGAGCAGTTCTTC
-,TRBJ1-1,-,TRBV29-1,CSVERQLNTEAFF,TGCAGCGTTGAGCGGCAATTGAACACTGAAGCTTTCTTT
TRBD2,TRBJ2-5,once,TRBV7-3,CASSLSSGGLETQYF,TGTGCCAGCAGCTTAAGTAGCGGGGGGCTCGAGACCCAGTACTTC
-,TRBJ1-2,-,TRBV4-1,CASSSGDGSNYGYTF,TGCGCCAGCAGCTCAGGGGACGGCTCTAACTATGGCTACACCTTC
-,TRBJ1-4,-,TRBV4-1,CASSPRTVTGFFTNEKLFF,TGCGCCAGCAGCCCCCGGACAGTGACAGGATTTTTCACTAATGAAAAACTGTTTTTT
-,TRBJ1-5,-,TRBV6-1,CASRAGYGNQPQHF,TGTGCCAGCAGGGCGGGCTACGGCAATCAGCCCCAGCATTTT
TRBD1,TRBJ1-3,-,TRBV14,CASSHRQGPRSGNTIYF,TGTGCCAGCAGCCACCGACAGGGCCCGCGCTCTGGAAACACCATATATTTT
-,TRBJ2-3,-,TRBV2,CASHSQGAQYF,TGTGCCAGCCATAGCCAAGGGGCGCAGTATTTT
-,TRBJ2-4,-,TRBV6-1,CASSDLGSPKNIQYF,TGTGCCAGCAGTGATTTGGGGTCCCCCAAAAACATTCAGTACTTC
-,TRBJ1-1,few,TRBV30,CAWGGGPKGTEAFF,TGTGCCTGGGGGGGAGGGCCCAAGGGCACTGAAGCTTTCTTT
-,TRBJ1-5,-,TRBV4-1,CASSQQENTLVKPQHF,TGCGCCAGCAGCCAACAAGAGAACACACTGGTAAAGCCCCAGCATTTT
TRBD2,TRBJ2-1,-,TRBV27,CASSSTMTSGLYNEQFF,TGTGCCAGCAGTTCTACCATGACTAGCGGATTATACAATGAGCAGTTCTTC
-,TRBJ2-5,-,TRBV11-1,CASGPYQETQYF,TGTGCCAGCGGTCCTTACCAAGAGACCCAGTACTTC
TRBD1,TRBJ2-7,-,TRBV7-9,CASSLRTDRGYEQYF,TGTGCCAGCAGCTTACGCACGGACAGGGGTTACGAGCAGTACTTC
-,TRBJ1-6,-,TRBV6-1,CASRQRASYNSPLHF,TGTGCCAGCAGACAGAGGGCGTCCTATAATTCACCCCTCCACTTT
TRBD1,TRBJ2-7,once,TRBV6-1,CAAQGSTYEQYF,TGTGCCGCACAGGGGTCCACCTACGAGCAGTACTTC
-,TRBJ2-7,-,TRBV2,CASSGTTYEQYF,TGTGCCAGCAGCGGGACAACCTACGAGCAGTACTTC
-,TRBJ1-3,-,TRBV27,CASSLLGGNTIYF,TGTGCCAGCAGTTTATTAGGGGGGAACACCATATATTTT
TRBD1,TRBJ1-6,-,TRBV7-9,CASRGQGSSSYNSPLHF,TGTGCCAGCAGGGGACAGGGGAGTAGCTCCTATAATTCACCCCTCCACTTT
-,TRBJ2-7,-,TRBV10-3,CAISEPDAYIYEQYF,TGTGCCATCAGTGAACCTGACGCCTATATTTACGAGCAGTACTTC
-,TRBJ2-3,-,TRBV5-1,CASIKQGLSTDTQYF,TGCGCCAGTATAAAACAGGGACTTAGCACAGATACGCAGTATTTT
TRBD1,TRBJ2-5,-,TRBV30,CAWSPGQGGKETQYF,TGTGCCTGGAGTCCCGGACAGGGAGGAAAAGAGACCCAGTACTTC
-,TRBJ2-5,-,TRBV15,CATSRATSKETQYF,TGTGCCACCAGCAGAGCGACTTCTAAAGAGACCCAGTACTTC
TRBD1,TRBJ2-6,once,TRBV28,CASSLGGTGTHGANVLTF,TGTGCCAGCAGTTTGGGTGGGACAGGAACTCATGGGGCCAACGTCCTGACTTTC
TRBD1,TRBJ2-2,once,TRBV2,CASRNRDRVRNTGELFF,TGTGCCAGCAGGAACCGAGACAGGGTGAGGAACACCGGGGAGCTGTTTTTT
-,TRBJ1-3,few,TRBV6-5,CASARSSGNTIYF,TGTGCCAGTGCACGAAGCTCTGGAAACACCATATATTTT
-,TRBJ1-2,-,TRBV30,CAWMRAQRGGYTF,TGTGCCTGGATGAGGGCCCAACGGGGTGGCTACACCTTC
-,TRBJ1-6,-,TRBV30,CAWRGDGVYSPLHF,TGTGCCTGGAGGGGCGACGGGGTTTATTCACCCCTCCACTTT
-,TRBJ1-6,-,TRBV7-3,CASSKTGVNSPLHF,TGTGCCAGCAGTAAGACGGGCGTAAATTCACCCCTCCACTTT
-,TRBJ2-5,-,TRBV4-1,CASSQGDGGWYQETQYF,TGCGCCAGCAGCCAAGGGGACGGGGGTTGGTACCAAGAGACCCAGTACTTC
TRBD1,TRBJ2-3,-,TRBV4-2,CASSQRTGEADTQYF,TGTGCCAGCAGCCAGAGGACAGGGGAGGCAGATACGCAGTATTTT
TRBD1,TRBJ2-3,-,TRBV2,CASSGQGSRDTQYF,TGTGCCAGCAGTGGACAGGGGTCTCGGGATACGCAGTATTTT
-,TRBJ2-7,once,TRBV7-4,CAIPRDYSYEQYF,TGTGCCATCCCACGTGACTATTCCTACGAGCAGTACTTC